One and the same sample provided the 28 T cell receptor beta chains below, sequenced in a study of identifying expanded T cells in peripheral blood (dated by TCRdb to the late 2010s). The library came from the immunoSEQ multiplex PCR assay. The source is immuneACCESS, and TCRdb retained only in-frame sequences with V and J called. Part of the clones is not carried over; for the studies checked, unresolved V genes explain less than half of this, and the remainder is unexplained. The sample table shows about 94,000 clones, and 88% are seen once. Approximately 5.2% of the sample comes from the top ten. Material: blood. The receptors originated from a person aged 18 to 69 in good health.

This clone has more than one count but fewer than ten. The chain employs TRBV10-1 and TRBJ1-6; D unclear. The germline V gene has CDR1 WNHNN and CDR2 SYGVQD (reference sequence). This CDR3 is 13 amino acids long. V lost 6 bases and J lost 6, with 9 bases in between. The CDR3 region is CASREDPNSPLHF. As DNA, the CDR3 is TGCGCCAGCAGAGAGGACCCTAATTCACCCCTCCACTTT.

The chain has TRBV10-2 and TRBJ1-2; no reliable D call. CDR3 length: 15 amino acids. V dropped 7 bases and J dropped 4 bases, with 19 bases sitting between them. CDR1 is WSHSY and CDR2 is SAAADI in the germline V gene. CDR3 region: CASTGQQATSYGYTF. The DNA of the CDR3 is TGCGCCAGCACCGGGCAGCAGGCCACCTCCTATGGCTACACCTTC.

The rearrangement joins TRBV6-6 to TRBJ1-5; D ambiguous. V dropped 2 bases and J dropped 4 bases, with 6 bases sitting between them. Looked up from germline, CDR1 is MNHNY and CDR2 is SVGAGI (reference sequence). The CDR3 has 13 amino acids. The DNA for the CDR3 is TGTGCCAGCAGTTACGGAAGGAATCAGCCCCAGCATTTT. Encoded protein: CASSYGRNQPQHF.

The chain is built from TRBV6-6 and TRBJ2-7; 12 nucleotides align to TRBD2. In germline, CDR1 is MNHNY, CDR2 SVGAGI (reference sequence). The V and J ends lost 6 bases and 4 bases, in that order; junction bases with no gene match: 4. The CDR3 spans 14 residues. CDR3 residues: CASSYGTSGYEQYF. The CDR3 bases are TGTGCCAGCAGCTACGGGACTAGCGGGTACGAGCAGTACTTC.

V gene TRBV12-5 combines with J gene TRBJ2-4, with D tentatively TRBD1 (6 bases). The length of the CDR3 is 18 residues. Germline V gives CDR1 LGHNT, CDR2 FRNRAP. The V end lost 6 bases, the J end lost 0 bases, and 21 bases lay between the germline ends. CDR3 sequence: CASGLGAKDELAKNIQYF. The CDR3 DNA reads as TGTGCTAGTGGCCTGGGGGCCAAAGACGAGCTAGCCAAAAACATTCAGTACTTC.

The chain links TRBV6-6 to TRBJ2-3; tentative D call: TRBD2 (6 bases). The V end lost 2 bases, the J end lost 5 bases, and 14 bases lay between the germline ends. The CDR3 runs 15 residues. Germline V gives CDR1 MNHNY, CDR2 SVGAGI (reference sequence). This chain's CDR3 is CASSYGGTSIDTQYF. DNA for the CDR3: TGTGCCAGCAGTTACGGCGGGACCTCGATAGATACGCAGTATTTT.

V is TRBV27 and J is TRBJ2-2, with a possible D match to TRBD2 (5 bases). The CDR3 length is 13 residues. The germline V and J ends were trimmed by 6 bases and 0 bases, with 5 bases remaining between them. Germline V gene lookup returns CDR1 MNHEY and CDR2 SMNVEV (reference sequence). The CDR3 sequence is CASRTTNTGELFF. The CDR3 bases are TGTGCCAGCAGGACTACGAACACCGGGGAGCTGTTTTTT.

The V and J genes are TRBV19 and TRBJ2-1; 10 nucleotides align to TRBD2. Trimming took 7 bases from V and 2 from J; bases not matched to a gene: 5. Germline V lookup: CDR1 LNHDA, CDR2 SQIVND (reference sequence). CDR3 length equals 15 residues. Here the CDR3 DNA reads TGTGCCAGTAACTTAGCGGGAGGCGCCTACAATGAGCAGTTCTTC. Protein product: CASNLAGGAYNEQFF.

This chain's CDR3 is CASSLTGRGDTQYF. As DNA, the CDR3 is TGCGCCAGCAGCCTAACGGGACGTGGAGATACGCAGTATTTT. This chain connects TRBV5-1 to TRBJ2-3; possibly TRBD1 or TRBD2 for D (5 bases each). Trimming took off 4 bases at V and 5 bases at J, with 14 bases between the two ends. Germline CDR1 is SGHRS and CDR2 is YFSETQ. There are 14 residues in the CDR3.

The chain combines TRBV6-1 with TRBJ1-5, with unresolved D. Deletions cut 6 bases from V and 3 bases from J, with 12 bases between. The CDR3 totals 14 residues. CDR1 is MNHNS and CDR2 is SASEGT in the germline V gene. This CDR3 is CASSPWANNQPQHF. CDR3 in DNA: TGTGCCAGCAGCCCCTGGGCGAACAATCAGCCCCAGCATTTT.

J is TRBJ1-1 and V is TRBV15, with a tentative D call TRBD1 (5 bases). This CDR3 has 14 residues. Germline V CDR1 and CDR2: LNHNV, YYDKDF (reference sequence). Between the trimmed V and J ends, which lost 2 bases and 0 bases, there was a span of 7 bases. Written as DNA, the CDR3 is TGTGCCACCAGCAGACAGGGTATGAACACTGAAGCTTTCTTT. The encoded protein is CATSRQGMNTEAFF. Full variable domain (rest looked up from reference TRBV15 and TRBJ1-1): DAMVIQNPRYQVTQFGKPVTLSCSQTLNHNVMYWYQQKSSQAPKLLFHYYDKDFNNEADTPDNFQSRRPNTSFCFLDIRSPGLGDTAMYLCATSRQGMNTEAFFGQGTRLTVV.

The chain couples TRBV25-1 to TRBJ2-1, with 8 nucleotides matching TRBD1. The ends lost 6 bases at V and 12 bases at J; junction bases unmatched: 16. The CDR3 spans 15 residues. CDR1 and CDR2 from the germline V gene are MGHDK and SYGVNS. The CDR3 reads CASSPADRELRGQFF. CDR3 nucleotide sequence: TGTGCCAGCAGCCCCGCGGACAGGGAGTTAAGAGGGCAGTTCTTC.

J is TRBJ1-5 and V is TRBV10-2; D ambiguous. This CDR3 contains 16 residues. V lost 4 bases, J lost 9 bases, and 22 bases lay in between. The germline V gene has CDR1 WSHSY and CDR2 SAAADI. The CDR3, as DNA: TGCGCCAGCAGTGTGTTATCTGCAGGAGGGTCGGGGCCCCAGCATTTT. This encodes CASSVLSAGGSGPQHF.

This rearrangement joins TRBV6-1 to TRBJ1-5, with 9 bases that match TRBD1. The CDR3 loop spans 15 amino acids. The trim removed 6 bases at V and 2 bases at J, leaving 5 bases unmatched. Germline V gene data show CDR1 as MNHNS and CDR2 as SASEGT. The CDR3 region is CASRGQGIGNQPQHF. CDR3 DNA: TGTGCCAGCAGGGGACAGGGTATAGGCAATCAGCCCCAGCATTTT.

The chain couples TRBV14 to TRBJ2-5; D may match TRBD1 or TRBD2 (5 bases each). The V gene lost 4 bases and the J gene lost 4 bases, with 13 bases spanning the gap. The CDR3 is made up of 14 amino acids. From germline, CDR1 is SGHDN and CDR2 FVKESK. The CDR3 region has the DNA TGTGCCAGCAGCCCGGGACCCTACAGAGAGACCCAGTACTTC. It codes for CASSPGPYRETQYF. Based on the CDR3 plus reference TRBV14 and TRBJ2-5, the full variable domain is EAGVTQFPSHSVIEKGQTVTLRCDPISGHDNLYWYRRVMGKEIKFLLHFVKESKQDESGMPNNRFLAERTGGTYSTLKVQPAELEDSGVYFCASSPGPYRETQYFGPGTRLLVL.

The chain couples TRBV10-3 to TRBJ2-6; TRBD1 matches at 8 bases. The CDR3 sequence is 15 residues long. Germline-derived CDR1 and CDR2 are ENHRY and SYGVKD. The ends lost 5 bases at V and 4 bases at J; junction bases unmatched: 4. The CDR3 here is CAISRTGSGANVLTF. The CDR3 DNA reads TGTGCCATCAGTCGGACAGGGTCAGGGGCCAACGTCCTGACTTTC.

The rearrangement uses TRBV6-1 and TRBJ1-2; D is unclear. Germline V lookup: CDR1 MNHNS, CDR2 SASEGT. V was pared by 3 bases and J by 2 bases, with 10 bases between. The CDR3 has 14 residues. The CDR3 bases are TGTGCCAGCAGTGAGTTTGGCGGCAACTATGGCTACACCTTC. Protein: CASSEFGGNYGYTF.

The CDR3 DNA sequence: TGTGCCAGTAGCCCTTGGGGGACCGGGGAGCTGTTTTTT. Residues: CASSPWGTGELFF. The V call is TRBV19, the J call TRBJ2-2; D possibly uses TRBD1 or TRBD2 (5 bases each). CDR3 length equals 13 residues. V lost 6 bases and J lost 5, with 10 bases in between. The germline V gene encodes CDR1 LNHDA and CDR2 SQIVND (reference sequence).

The genes are TRBV27 and TRBJ1-5, with D perhaps matching TRBD1 (6 bases). Trimming cost V 6 bases and J 3 bases, with 15 bases left between them. CDR1 MNHEY and CDR2 SMNVEV come from the germline V gene (reference sequence). The CDR3 has 15 residues. The CDR3 DNA is TGTGCCAGCAGGTTAGGTGGACAGTACAATCAGCCCCAGCATTTT. This codes for CASRLGGQYNQPQHF.

The CDR3 bases are TGTGCCAGCAGCGTAGATGAGGTCAACACTGAAGCTTTCTTT. Translation gives CASSVDEVNTEAFF. The rearrangement joins TRBV9 to TRBJ1-1; no clear D. Between the trimmed V and J ends, which lost 0 bases and 2 bases, there was a span of 8 bases. Per the germline V gene, CDR1 is SGDLS and CDR2 is YYNGEE. This CDR3 contains 14 residues.

The chain employs TRBV9 and TRBJ2-3, with TRBD1 as a possible D gene (6 bases). The CDR3 has 15 residues. Trimming shortened V by 3 bases and J by 0 bases, and 11 bases separated the two germline ends. CDR1 is SGDLS, CDR2 YYNGEE, per germline. As DNA, the CDR3 is TGTGCCAGCAGCGCCGGGACACCCAGCACAGATACGCAGTATTTT. The encoded protein is CASSAGTPSTDTQYF.

The CDR3 DNA reads TGTGCCAGCAGCGTAGATCTTCGCACGGAAAACCAGTACTTC. Its translation: CASSVDLRTENQYF. The chain is built from TRBV9 and TRBJ2-5, with unresolved D. Germline values: CDR1 SGDLS, CDR2 YYNGEE. V lost 0 bases to trimming and J lost 10 bases, with 16 bases between them. CDR3 length: 14 residues.

The chain recombines TRBV19 with TRBJ2-1; 7 bases match TRBD2. Germline CDR1 LNHDA, CDR2 SQIVND (reference sequence). Unmatched junction bases numbered 15, after V lost 7 bases and J lost 12 bases. The CDR3 spans 14 residues. CDR3 loop: CASTQASGTMTQFF. The CDR3 DNA follows: TGTGCCAGTACGCAGGCTAGCGGTACAATGACGCAGTTCTTC.

J is TRBJ1-3 and V is TRBV6-4; 9 bases are a match to TRBD1. The ends lost 6 bases at V and 8 bases at J; junction bases unmatched: 8. The CDR3 is 14 residues long. Germline V lookup: CDR1 MRHNA, CDR2 SNTAGT. As DNA, the CDR3 is TGTGCCAGCAGCGAGGGACAGGGAGGGCACACCATATATTTT. Its protein is CASSEGQGGHTIYF.

The rearrangement links TRBV27 to TRBJ1-2; D remains ambiguous. Germline V CDR1 and CDR2: MNHEY, SMNVEV (reference sequence). V gave up 6 bases and J gave up 8 bases, with 22 bases separating them. The CDR3 has 15 residues. The CDR3 bases are TGTGCCAGCAGGGGTTCCGGGCCTAAGCTGGGCGGCTACACCTTC. The encoded protein is CASRGSGPKLGGYTF.

The chain recombines TRBV19 with TRBJ2-7; perhaps TRBD1 as D (5 bases). V lost 1 base and J 0 bases, leaving 10 bases between the germline ends. The CDR3 contains 15 residues. Germline V gene lookup returns CDR1 LNHDA and CDR2 SQIVND (reference sequence). CDR3 amino acids: CASSIGYRSSYEQYF. As DNA, the CDR3 is TGTGCCAGTAGTATAGGGTACAGGAGCTCCTACGAGCAGTACTTC.

The V call is TRBV7-9, the J call TRBJ1-1; D not certain. The CDR3 extends over 11 amino acids. V lost 3 bases, J lost 1 base, and 0 bases lay in between. From germline, CDR1 is SEHNR and CDR2 FQNEAQ (reference sequence). The CDR3 DNA is TGTGCCAGCAGCTTGAACACTGAAGCTTTCTTT. This encodes CASSLNTEAFF.

The table lists this clone with a few counts. The chain has TRBV19 and TRBJ1-1, with D possibly being TRBD1 (5 bases). Germline loops: CDR1 LNHDA, CDR2 SQIVND (reference sequence). V lost 7 bases and J 5 bases, leaving 17 bases between the germline ends. The CDR3 runs to 14 residues. Here the CDR3 reads CASTTQGSVTEAFF. The DNA of the CDR3 is TGTGCCAGTACAACTCAGGGATCGGTAACTGAAGCTTTCTTT.